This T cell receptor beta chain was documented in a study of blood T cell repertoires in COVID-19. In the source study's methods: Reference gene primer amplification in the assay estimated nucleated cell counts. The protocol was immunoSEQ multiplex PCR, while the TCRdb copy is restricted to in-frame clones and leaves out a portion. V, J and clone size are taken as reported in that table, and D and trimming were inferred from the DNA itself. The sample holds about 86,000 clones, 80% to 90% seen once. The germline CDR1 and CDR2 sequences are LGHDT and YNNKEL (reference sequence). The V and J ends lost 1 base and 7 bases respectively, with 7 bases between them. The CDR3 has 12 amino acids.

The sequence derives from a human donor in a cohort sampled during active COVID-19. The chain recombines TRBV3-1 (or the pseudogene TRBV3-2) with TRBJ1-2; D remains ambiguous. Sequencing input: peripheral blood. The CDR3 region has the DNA TGTGCCAGCAGCCAAGTGGAGGGTGGCTACACCTTC. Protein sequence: CASSQVEGGYTF.